The clone carrying this T cell receptor (beta chain) was counted at least ten times. At one end the junction does not follow the germline gene, possibly because of a read error. This CDR3 has 13 residues. Germline loops: CDR1 SGHRS, CDR2 YFSETQ. This specimen belongs to a study of T-cell reconstitution after alpha-beta-depleted transplantation in children. Construction of the TCRbeta library involved unique molecular identifiers. TCRdb re-called the PCR reads with MiXCR, one entry per CDR3 protein. The sample consists of a few hundred thousand distinct CDR3 sequences, approximately 9.8% of them appearing once.

The chain combines TRBV5-1 with TRBJ1-1; D call uncertain. The starting material was PBMCs from the stem cell graft donor, obtained from the stem cell graft. This TCR was recovered from a human donor who donated a stem cell graft to a child with SCID. CDR3 nucleotides: TGTGCCAGCAGCTTGGGTGAGAACACTGAAGCTTTCTTT. As protein: CASSLGENTEAFF.